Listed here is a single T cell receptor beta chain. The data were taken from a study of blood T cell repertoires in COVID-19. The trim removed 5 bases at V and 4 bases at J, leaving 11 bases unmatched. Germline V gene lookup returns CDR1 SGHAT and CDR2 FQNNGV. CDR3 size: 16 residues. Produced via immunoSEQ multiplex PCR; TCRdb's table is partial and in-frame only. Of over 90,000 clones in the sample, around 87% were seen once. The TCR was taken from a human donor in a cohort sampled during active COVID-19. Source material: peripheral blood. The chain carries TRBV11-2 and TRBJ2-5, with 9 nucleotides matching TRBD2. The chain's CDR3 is CASSLGSSGVRETQYF. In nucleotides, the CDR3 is TGTGCCAGCAGCCTTGGGTCTAGCGGGGTTAGAGAGACCCAGTACTTC.